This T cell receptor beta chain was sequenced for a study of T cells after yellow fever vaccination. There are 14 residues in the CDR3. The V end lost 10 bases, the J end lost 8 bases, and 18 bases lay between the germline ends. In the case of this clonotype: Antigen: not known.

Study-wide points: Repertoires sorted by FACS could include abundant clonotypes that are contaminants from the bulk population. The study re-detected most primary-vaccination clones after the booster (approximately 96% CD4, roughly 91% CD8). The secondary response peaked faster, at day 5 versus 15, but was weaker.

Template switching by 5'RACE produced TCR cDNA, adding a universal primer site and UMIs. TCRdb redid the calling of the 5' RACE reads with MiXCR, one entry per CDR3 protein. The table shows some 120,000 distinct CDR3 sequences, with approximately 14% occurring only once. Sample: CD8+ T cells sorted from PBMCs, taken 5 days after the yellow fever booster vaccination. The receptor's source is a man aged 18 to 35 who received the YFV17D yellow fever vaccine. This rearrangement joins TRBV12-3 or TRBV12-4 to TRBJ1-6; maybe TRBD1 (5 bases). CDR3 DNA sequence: TGTGCCACCACGGCCGGCAGGGTGGATTCACCCCTCCACTTT. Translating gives CATTAGRVDSPLHF.